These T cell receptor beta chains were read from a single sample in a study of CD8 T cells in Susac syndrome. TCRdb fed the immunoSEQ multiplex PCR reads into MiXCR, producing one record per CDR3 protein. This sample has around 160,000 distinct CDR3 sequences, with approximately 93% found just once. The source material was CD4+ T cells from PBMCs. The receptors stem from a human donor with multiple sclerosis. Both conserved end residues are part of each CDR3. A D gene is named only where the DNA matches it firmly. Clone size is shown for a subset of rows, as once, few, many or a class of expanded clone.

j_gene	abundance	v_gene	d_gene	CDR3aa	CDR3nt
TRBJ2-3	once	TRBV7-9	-	CASSPTGLPTDTQYF	TGTGCCAGCAGCCCGACCGGCTTGCCGACAGATACGCAGTATTTT
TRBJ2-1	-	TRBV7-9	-	CASSLAGEAGEQFF	TGTGCCAGCAGCTTAGCGGGCGAGGCGGGTGAGCAGTTCTTC
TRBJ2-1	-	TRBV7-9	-	CASSPPGGPYNEQFF	TGTGCCAGCAGTCCCCCAGGTGGACCTTACAATGAGCAGTTCTTC
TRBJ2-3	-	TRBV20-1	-	CSALRAGPDTQYF	TGCAGTGCCCTCCGGGCGGGACCAGATACGCAGTATTTT
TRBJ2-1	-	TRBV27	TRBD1	CASSEGQGAGEQFF	TGTGCCAGCAGTGAGGGACAGGGGGCGGGGGAGCAGTTCTTC
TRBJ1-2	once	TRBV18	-	CASSPGAPGYGYTF	TGTGCCAGCTCACCGGGGGCCCCTGGCTATGGCTACACCTTC
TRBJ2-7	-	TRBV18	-	CASSPAGTGYEQYF	TGTGCCAGCTCACCAGCGGGGACGGGGTACGAGCAGTACTTC
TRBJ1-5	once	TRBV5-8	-	CASSFSGSSSGSNQPQHF	TGTGCCAGCAGCTTTTCGGGATCATCTTCGGGTTCCAATCAGCCCCAGCATTTT
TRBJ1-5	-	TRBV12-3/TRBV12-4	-	CASSQSFDQPQHF	TGTGCCAGCAGCCAGAGTTTCGACCAGCCCCAGCATTTT
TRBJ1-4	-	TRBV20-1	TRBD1	CSARERDRVNEKLFF	TGCAGTGCTAGAGAAAGGGACAGGGTTAATGAAAAACTGTTTTTT
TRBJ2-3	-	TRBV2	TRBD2	CASATPGLAGGGYTDTQYF	TGTGCCAGCGCGACCCCGGGACTAGCGGGAGGGGGCTACACAGATACGCAGTATTTT
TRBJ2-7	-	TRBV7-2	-	CASSLAGVSYEQYF	TGTGCCAGCAGCTTAGCAGGGGTGTCCTACGAGCAGTACTTC
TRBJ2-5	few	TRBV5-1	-	CASSVQETQYF	TGCGCCAGCAGCGTCCAAGAGACCCAGTACTTC
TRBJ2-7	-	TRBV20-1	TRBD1	CSAPPTGENEQYF	TGCAGTGCTCCCCCGACAGGGGAGAACGAGCAGTACTTC
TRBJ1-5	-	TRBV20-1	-	CSATAGNANQPQHF	TGCAGTGCAACCGCCGGGAATGCCAATCAGCCCCAGCATTTT
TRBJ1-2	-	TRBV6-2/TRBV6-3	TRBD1	CASRTDRDHGYTF	TGTGCCAGCAGAACCGACAGGGATCATGGCTACACCTTC
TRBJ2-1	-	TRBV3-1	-	CASSQAPGPRGGEQFF	TGTGCCAGCAGCCAAGCGCCAGGCCCACGGGGAGGTGAGCAGTTCTTC
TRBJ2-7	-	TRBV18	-	CASSWGLGYEQYF	TGTGCCAGCTCGTGGGGTCTGGGCTACGAGCAGTACTTC
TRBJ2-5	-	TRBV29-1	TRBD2	CSVVRTSGETQYF	TGCAGCGTTGTAAGGACTAGCGGAGAGACCCAGTACTTC
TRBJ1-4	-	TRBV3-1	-	CASSLFGASNEKLFF	TGTGCCAGCAGCCTCTTTGGAGCGTCTAATGAAAAACTGTTTTTT
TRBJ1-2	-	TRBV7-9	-	CASSYGQNPRYTF	TGTGCCAGCAGCTACGGACAGAACCCGAGGTACACCTTC
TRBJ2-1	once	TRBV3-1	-	CASSHYQGYEQFF	TGTGCCAGCAGCCATTATCAGGGGTATGAGCAGTTCTTC
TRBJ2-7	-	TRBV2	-	CASGPGTHVSYEQYF	TGTGCCAGCGGCCCCGGGACACACGTTTCCTACGAGCAGTACTTC
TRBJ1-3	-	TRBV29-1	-	CSVAGSGNTIYF	TGCAGCGTAGCAGGGAGTGGAAACACCATATATTTT
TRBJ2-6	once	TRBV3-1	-	CASRGTVGANVLIF	TGTGCCAGCCGGGGGACAGTCGGGGCCAACGTCCTGATTTTC
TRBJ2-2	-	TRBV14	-	CASSPQGGELFF	TGTGCCAGCAGCCCCCAGGGCGGGGAGCTGTTTTTT
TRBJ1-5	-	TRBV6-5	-	CASSYSGGRRQPQHF	TGTGCCAGCAGTTACTCGGGAGGGAGGCGTCAGCCCCAGCATTTT
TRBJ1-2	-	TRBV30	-	CAWSGAAYGYTF	TGTGCCTGGAGTGGCGCTGCTTATGGCTACACCTTC
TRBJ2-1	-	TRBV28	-	CASSLTREQFF	TGTGCCAGCAGTTTGACCAGGGAGCAGTTCTTC
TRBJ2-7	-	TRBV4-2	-	CASSQVAGQRGYEQYF	TGTGCCAGCAGCCAAGTTGCGGGACAGAGGGGCTACGAGCAGTACTTC
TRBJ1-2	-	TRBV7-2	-	CASSFLAIQNYGYTF	TGTGCCAGCAGCTTCTTAGCCATACAGAACTATGGCTACACCTTC
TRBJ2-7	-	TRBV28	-	CASRDSGYSSYEQYF	TGTGCCAGCAGGGACTCGGGGTACAGCTCCTACGAGCAGTACTTC
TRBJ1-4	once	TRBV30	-	CAWSAGPSNEKLFF	TGTGCCTGGAGTGCGGGACCGTCTAATGAAAAACTGTTTTTT
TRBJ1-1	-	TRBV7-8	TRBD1	CASSLMGQTLSEAFF	TGTGCCAGCAGCTTAATGGGACAGACGCTGTCGGAAGCTTTCTTT
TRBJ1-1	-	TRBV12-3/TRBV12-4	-	CASSGSPRVFF	TGTGCCAGCAGTGGCAGCCCGAGGGTTTTCTTT
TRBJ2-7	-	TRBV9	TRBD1	CASSLGQGVVINEQYF	TGTGCCAGCAGCCTGGGACAGGGAGTTGTCATCAACGAGCAGTACTTC
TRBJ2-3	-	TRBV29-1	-	CSALGGVSTDTQYF	TGCAGCGCATTGGGGGGCGTTAGCACAGATACGCAGTATTTT
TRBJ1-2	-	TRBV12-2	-	CASRLGPEPNPNYGYTF	TGTGCAAGTCGCTTAGGGCCTGAACCAAATCCTAACTATGGCTACACCTTC
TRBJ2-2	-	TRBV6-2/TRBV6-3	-	CASSRSNTGELFF	TGTGCCAGCAGTCGATCTAACACCGGGGAGCTGTTTTTT
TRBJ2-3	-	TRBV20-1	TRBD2	CSAPKQSGRADTQYF	TGCAGTGCTCCAAAGCAAAGCGGGAGGGCTGATACGCAGTATTTT
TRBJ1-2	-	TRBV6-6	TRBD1	CASRDRANYGYTF	TGTGCCAGCAGGGACAGGGCGAACTATGGCTACACCTTC
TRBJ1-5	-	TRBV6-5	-	CASSRDYRWDQPQHF	TGTGCCAGCAGCCGGGACTACAGGTGGGATCAGCCCCAGCATTTT
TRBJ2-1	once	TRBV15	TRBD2	CATRKGPSGRKSSYNEQFF	TGTGCCACCAGGAAAGGGCCAAGCGGGAGGAAGAGCTCCTACAATGAGCAGTTCTTC
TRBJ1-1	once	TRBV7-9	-	CASSLGPPKDTEAFF	TGTGCCAGCAGCTTAGGACCCCCGAAAGATACTGAAGCTTTCTTC
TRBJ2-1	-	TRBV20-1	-	CSAPHSGGVVNEQFF	TGCAGTGCTCCTCACTCCGGAGGGGTAGTCAATGAGCAGTTCTTC
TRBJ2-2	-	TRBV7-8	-	CASSPVNTGELFF	TGTGCCAGCAGTCCTGTGAATACCGGGGAGCTGTTTTTT
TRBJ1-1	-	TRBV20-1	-	CSASQGSRTEAFF	TGCAGTGCTAGTCAGGGGTCGCGAACTGAAGCTTTCTTT
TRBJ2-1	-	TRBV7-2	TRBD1	CASSIRTGPYNEQFF	TGTGCCAGCAGCATAAGGACAGGCCCCTACAATGAGCAGTTCTTC
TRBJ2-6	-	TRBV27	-	CASSSMRPSGANVLTF	TGTGCCAGCAGTTCCATGCGACCCTCTGGGGCCAACGTCCTGACTTTC
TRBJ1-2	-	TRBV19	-	CASTTRTSYGYTF	TGTGCCAGTACCACGCGGACGAGCTATGGCTACACCTTC